The entry that follows covers one TCR beta chain sequence. These data belong to a study of blood T cell repertoires in COVID-19. About the research overall: The analysed material was cDNA or gDNA that came from T cells, B-cell-depleted T cells, or PBMCs.

Per the original methods: Nucleated cell counts were estimated from reference gene primer amplification. The data were produced by immunoSEQ multiplex PCR, yet TCRdb's version contains in-frame clones alone and is incomplete. V and J calls plus clone size are reproduced from that table; the DNA served to infer D and trimming. The sample lists 230,000 or so clones, approximately 86% occurring once. The CDR3 contains 15 residues. The germline CDR1 and CDR2 sequences are SGHRS and YFSETQ. V lost 4 bases and J lost 2; bases outside the gene matches: 5. Each participant's cohort was designated according to participant-reported clinical history.

The TCR comes from a woman in her forties or fifties with acute COVID-19. The sample comprised PBMCs or T cells enriched from blood (not recorded which). This sequence joins TRBV5-1 and TRBJ2-7, with 11 bases that match TRBD2. The DNA for the CDR3 is TGCGCCAGCAGCCGGGGGACTAGCGGAGCCTACGAGCAGTACTTC. Translated: CASSRGTSGAYEQYF.